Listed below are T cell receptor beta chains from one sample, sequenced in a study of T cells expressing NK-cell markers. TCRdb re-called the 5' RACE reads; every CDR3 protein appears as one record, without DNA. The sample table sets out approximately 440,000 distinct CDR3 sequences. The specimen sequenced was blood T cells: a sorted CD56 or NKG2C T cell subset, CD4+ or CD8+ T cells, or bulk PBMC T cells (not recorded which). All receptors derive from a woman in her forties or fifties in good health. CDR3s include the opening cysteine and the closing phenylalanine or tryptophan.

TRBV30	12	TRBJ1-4	CAWSRGKEKLFF
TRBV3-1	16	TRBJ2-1	CASSGSPGSSYNEQFF
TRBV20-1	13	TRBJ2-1	CSAQVDLYNEQFF
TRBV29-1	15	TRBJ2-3	CSVVYTSGRGDTQYF
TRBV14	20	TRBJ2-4	CASSQGLVAGGPGAKNIQYF
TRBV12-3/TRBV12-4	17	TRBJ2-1	CASSLDLAGVSYNEQFF
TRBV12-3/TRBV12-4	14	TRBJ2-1	CASSSRGPYNEQFF
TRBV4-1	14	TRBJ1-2	CASSQATGGYGYTF
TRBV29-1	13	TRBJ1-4	CSVDLAGGEKLFF
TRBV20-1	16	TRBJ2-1	CSARPLTRKSYNEQFF
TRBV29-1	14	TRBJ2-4	CSVVKGGRGNIQYF
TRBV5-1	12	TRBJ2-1	CASIGGRDEQFF
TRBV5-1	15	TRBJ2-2	CASSIQGLSTGELFF
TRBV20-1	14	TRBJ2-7	CRPYCLAGDYEQYF
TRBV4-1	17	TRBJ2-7	CASSQDRGGTASYEQYF
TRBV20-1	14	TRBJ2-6	CSASAGGQANVLTF
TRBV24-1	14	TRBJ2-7	CATSLGSFGDEQYF
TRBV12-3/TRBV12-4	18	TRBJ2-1	CASSSRTSGGSSYNEQFF
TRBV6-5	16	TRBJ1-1	CASSYGTGGFLAEAFF
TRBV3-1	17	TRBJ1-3	CASSPRAGAAHGNTIYF
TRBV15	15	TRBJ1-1	CATSKDWRVSTEAFF
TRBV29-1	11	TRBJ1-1	CSSTEGTEAFF